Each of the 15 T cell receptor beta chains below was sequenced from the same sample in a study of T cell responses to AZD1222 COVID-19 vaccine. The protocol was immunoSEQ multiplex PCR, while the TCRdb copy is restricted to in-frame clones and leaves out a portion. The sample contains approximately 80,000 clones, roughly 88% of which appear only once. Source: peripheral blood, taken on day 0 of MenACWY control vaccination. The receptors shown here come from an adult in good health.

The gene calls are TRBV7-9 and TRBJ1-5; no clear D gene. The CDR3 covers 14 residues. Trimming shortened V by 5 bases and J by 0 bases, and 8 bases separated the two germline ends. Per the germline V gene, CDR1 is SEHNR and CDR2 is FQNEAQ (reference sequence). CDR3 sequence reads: CASSHTTSNQPQHF. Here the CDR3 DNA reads TGTGCCAGCAGCCACACAACTAGCAATCAGCCCCAGCATTTT.

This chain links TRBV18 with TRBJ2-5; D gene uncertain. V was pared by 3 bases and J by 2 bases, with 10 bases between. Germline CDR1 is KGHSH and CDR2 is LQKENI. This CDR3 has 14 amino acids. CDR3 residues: CASSPFSDQETQYF. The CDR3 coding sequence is TGTGCCAGCTCACCCTTCTCGGATCAAGAGACCCAGTACTTC.

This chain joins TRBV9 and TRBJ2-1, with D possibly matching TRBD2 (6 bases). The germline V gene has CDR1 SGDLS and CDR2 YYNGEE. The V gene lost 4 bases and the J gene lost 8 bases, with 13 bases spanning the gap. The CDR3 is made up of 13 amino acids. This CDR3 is CASSSRWGDEQFF. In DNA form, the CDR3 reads TGTGCCAGCAGCTCCCGATGGGGGGATGAGCAGTTCTTC.

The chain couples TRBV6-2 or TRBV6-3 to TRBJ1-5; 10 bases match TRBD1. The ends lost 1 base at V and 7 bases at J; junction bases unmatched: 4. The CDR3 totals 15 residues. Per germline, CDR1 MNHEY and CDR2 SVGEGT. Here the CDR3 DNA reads TGTGCCAGCAGTTACTTCGGGGACAGGGGCCAGCCCCAGCATTTT. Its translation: CASSYFGDRGQPQHF.

The CDR3 loop reads CASSRQGPGGYTF. The CDR3 DNA reads as TGTGCCAGCAGTCGACAGGGGCCGGGGGGCTACACCTTC. This chain uses TRBV6-5 with TRBJ1-2, with 8 bases that match TRBD1. The CDR3 extends over 13 amino acids. J lost 8 bases, V lost 5 bases, and 7 bases had no gene match. Germline CDR1 reads MNHEY; CDR2 reads SVGAGI.

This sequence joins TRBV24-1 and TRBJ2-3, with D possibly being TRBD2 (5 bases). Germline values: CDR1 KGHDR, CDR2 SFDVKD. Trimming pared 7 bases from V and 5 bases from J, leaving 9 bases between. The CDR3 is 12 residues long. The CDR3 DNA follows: TGTGCCACCAGGGGCCGGGGAGATACGCAGTATTTT. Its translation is CATRGRGDTQYF.

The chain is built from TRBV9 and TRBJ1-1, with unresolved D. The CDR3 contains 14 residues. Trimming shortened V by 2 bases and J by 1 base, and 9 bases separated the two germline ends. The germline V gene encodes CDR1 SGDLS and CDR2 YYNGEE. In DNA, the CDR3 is TGTGCCAGCAGCGTGCTTCAACAGAACACTGAAGCTTTCTTT. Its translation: CASSVLQQNTEAFF.

The CDR3 region is CASSPQTGNTEAFF. The CDR3 DNA reads TGCGCCAGCAGCCCCCAGACAGGTAACACTGAAGCTTTCTTT. The chain joins TRBV5-1 to TRBJ1-1; D perhaps matches TRBD1 (6 bases). In germline, CDR1 is SGHRS, CDR2 YFSETQ. V gave up 4 bases and J gave up 2 bases, with 12 bases separating them. The CDR3 is 14 amino acids.

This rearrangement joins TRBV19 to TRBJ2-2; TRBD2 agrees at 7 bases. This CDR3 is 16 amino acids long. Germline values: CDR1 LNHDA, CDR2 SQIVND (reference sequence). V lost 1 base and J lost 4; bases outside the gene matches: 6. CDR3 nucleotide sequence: TGTGCCAGTAGTATAGGGCTAGCGGTGCTCACCGGGGAGCTGTTTTTT. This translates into CASSIGLAVLTGELFF.

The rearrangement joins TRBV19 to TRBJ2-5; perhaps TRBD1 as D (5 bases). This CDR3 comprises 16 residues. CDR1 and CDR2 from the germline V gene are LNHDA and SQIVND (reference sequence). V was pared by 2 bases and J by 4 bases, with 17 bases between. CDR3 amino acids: CASSISVAGLGETQYF. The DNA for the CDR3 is TGTGCCAGTAGTATATCCGTGGCAGGGTTGGGAGAGACCCAGTACTTC. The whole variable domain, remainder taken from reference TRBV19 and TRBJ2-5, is DGGITQSPKYLFRKEGQNVTLSCEQNLNHDAMYWYRQDPGQGLRLIYYSQIVNDFQKGDIAEGYSVSREKKESFPLTVTSAQKNPTAFYLCASSISVAGLGETQYFGPGTRLLVL.

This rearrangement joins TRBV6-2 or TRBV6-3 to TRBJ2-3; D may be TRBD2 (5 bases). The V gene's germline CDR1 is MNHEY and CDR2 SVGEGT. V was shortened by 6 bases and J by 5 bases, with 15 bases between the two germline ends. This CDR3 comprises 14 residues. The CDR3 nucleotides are TGTGCCAGCAGCAATGGGCTAGAGGGAGATACGCAGTATTTT. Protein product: CASSNGLEGDTQYF.

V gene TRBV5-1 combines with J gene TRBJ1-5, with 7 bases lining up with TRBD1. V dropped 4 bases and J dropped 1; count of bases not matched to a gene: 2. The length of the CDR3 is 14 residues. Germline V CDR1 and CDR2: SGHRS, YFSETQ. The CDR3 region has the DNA TGCGCCAGCAGCCCGGGACAGAGCAATCAGCCCCAGCATTTT. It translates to CASSPGQSNQPQHF.

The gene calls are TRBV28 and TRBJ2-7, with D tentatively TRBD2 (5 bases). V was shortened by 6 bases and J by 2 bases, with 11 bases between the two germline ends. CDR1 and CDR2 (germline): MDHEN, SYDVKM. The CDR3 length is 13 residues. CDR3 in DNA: TGTGCCAGCAGGAGAGGGCACACCTACGAGCAGTACTTC. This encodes CASRRGHTYEQYF.

The CDR3 DNA reads TGCGCCAGCAGCCCCAACCCGGGACAGGGAAACGAAAAACTGTTTTTT. Translated, it gives CASSPNPGQGNEKLFF. This rearrangement joins TRBV4-3 to TRBJ1-4; 9 bases are a match to TRBD1. CDR3 size: 16 residues. The trim removed 4 bases at V and 8 bases at J, leaving 11 bases unmatched. Germline CDR1 is LGHNA and CDR2 is YSLEER.

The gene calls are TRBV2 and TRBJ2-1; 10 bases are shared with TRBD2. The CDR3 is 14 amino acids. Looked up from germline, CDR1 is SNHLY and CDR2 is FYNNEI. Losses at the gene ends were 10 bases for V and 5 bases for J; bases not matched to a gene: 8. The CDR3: CATSSGGWDNEQFF. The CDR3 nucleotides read TGTGCCACCTCTAGCGGGGGCTGGGACAATGAGCAGTTCTTC.